Reported below is one T cell receptor (beta chain). Germline V gene sequence: CDR1 LGHDT, CDR2 YNNKEL (reference sequence). There are 20 residues in the CDR3. The V gene lost 2 bases and the J gene lost 10 bases, with 32 bases spanning the gap. The data stem from a study of blood T cell repertoires in COVID-19. Across the whole study: Italy, Spain and the United States were the sources of the convalescent and acute COVID-19 samples.

The data were produced by immunoSEQ multiplex PCR, yet TCRdb's version contains in-frame clones alone and is incomplete. The sample has some 150,000 clones, roughly 89% seen once; the top ten hold approximately 4.3%. The receptor was derived from a man between 45 and 60 years old who had recovered from COVID-19. The sequenced material came from PBMCs or T cells enriched from blood (not recorded which). The chain links TRBV3-1 (or the pseudogene TRBV3-2) to TRBJ1-4; tentatively, D is TRBD1 (5 bases). The chain's CDR3 is CASSQWIPRQGEASGVKLFF. In DNA, the CDR3 is TGTGCCAGCAGCCAATGGATTCCAAGACAAGGGGAGGCATCGGGAGTAAAACTGTTTTTT.